This note documents a single TCR beta chain sequence. Its antigen target is currently unknown. No much larger clone is present one base from it, and per-base qualities are unavailable. The sample comes from a study of cytomegalovirus exposure and HLA in healthy donors (dated by TCRdb to about 2017). Study-wide context: According to an earlier analysis of 550 to 700 of the donors, some 180 million T cells yielded 117 million unique TCR beta sequences and about 300 Gb of sequence data. Of the roughly 400 genotyped donors, less than 90% were placed in the genetic ancestry cluster associated with self-reported Caucasian donors. The study used immunosequencing to profile the T cell repertoires of several hundred subjects and linked those repertoires to cytomegalovirus serostatus. The later analysis used no new phenotypic data to find candidate immune exposures, relying instead on TCR beta sequences and their occurrence across donors. Among about 390 genotyped donors of the cohort, an average of about 240,000 unique TCR beta nucleotide sequences were sequenced per donor, 15% to 20% of them non-productive. Every repertoire in the discovery cohort had been generated on one and the same sequencing platform. To study patterns of TCR occurrence, a later analysis re-analyzed previously published TCR beta repertoires from 700 or so donors and added high-resolution HLA genotyping. Several DR-DQ haplotypes were treated as single units for association and clustering because of strong linkage in the cohort. An earlier analysis of 587 of the donors applied high-throughput TCR beta sequencing to assess whether each TCR beta V gene segment acted as functional or pseudogenic. Along with the 666-subject first cohort, a separate validation cohort of over a hundred different subjects was used. Both class I and class II loci were covered by HLA typing, at four-digit resolution. A later genetic analysis used genome-wide SNP genotypes for about 65% of the roughly 700 donors, treating that subset as a discovery cohort. The aim of the study was to test whether cataloging public T cell receptors could identify signatures of past pathogen exposure. Approximately 310 gigabases of sequencing data and about 92 million unique TCR sequences made up an early release that covered 500 to 700 HLA-typed donors. Donor age, sex, ethnicity and CMV serostatus were compiled alongside the repertoire data. The number of typed donors differed by locus: about 620-630 for A, B, C, DRB1 and DQB1; 500 to 550 for DQA1; 600 to 610 for DPA1; and about 470 for DPB1. To predict cytomegalovirus infection status, the study combined high-throughput TCR immunosequencing, statistical association of individual TCRs with disease status, and machine learning. On the study overall, not on this receptor specifically: According to a later analysis, most CMV-associated TCR beta chains appeared to be HLA-restricted, and the HLA associations seemed to be driven largely by CMV exposure. Three of the identified cytomegalovirus-associated TCR beta chains were confirmed in vitro to be specific for cytomegalovirus antigens. The presence/absence analyses assumed that sequencing depth was roughly uniform across donors, and that assumption may not be true. The classifier was reported to diagnose cytomegalovirus status with high specificity and sensitivity in both the original cohort and the validation cohort. When HLA alleles, especially DR and DQ, strongly co-occurred, attributing TCR associations to individual alleles was difficult. Because counts were too low, seventeen rarely observed V segments, including chromosome 9 orphons, were excluded from the earlier analysis of some 590 of the donors. Some IMGT-functional V segments, including TRBV6-2 and TRBV6-3, could not be told apart with the 87-base-pair reads, so those segments were excluded. Across donors, most TCR sequences were observed very rarely, whereas some public TCRs were present in many individuals. Because HLA typing was unavailable for some donors at each locus, only the typed subset was used in association tests. A later analysis reported that several top co-occurrence clusters appeared linked to parvovirus B19, influenza, CMV and Epstein-Barr virus. A later analysis associated about 17,000 TCR beta sequences with specific HLA alleles at a false discovery rate of 0.05. Linkage disequilibrium might explain the correlated functional status among segregating V segments, but an unknown experimental factor could not be excluded. A cluster of highly shared sequence variants was judged likely to represent a technical artifact of the sequencing pipeline. The authors suggested that the approach could potentially be generalized to other disease states and immunological phenotypes. A later analysis found that HLA-associated TCR beta chains were more clonally expanded and had lower generation probabilities than equally common non-associated chains. In the study, some 180 TCR beta chains were listed as associated with cytomegalovirus. For the cohort, immune exposure information was limited to CMV serostatus. In a later analysis, the rate of TCR association differed among HLA loci, with DRB1 alleles having the most associated TCRs and HLA-C alleles having the fewest. In a later genetic analysis, fewer N-insertions in productive TCRs were reported among donors in an Asian-associated ancestry cluster than the roughly 700-donor mean. In an earlier analysis of 587 of the donors, most TCR beta V segments appeared in productive rearrangements about 87% or about 30% of the time, broadly matching IMGT annotations. The cohort was sequenced for TCR beta chains only, and without alpha or paired-chain data the features that could be detected were limited. In a later genetic analysis, a missense DCLRE1C variant was associated with V-gene and J-gene trimming of TCR beta chains, and the association was replicated in an independent cohort. A further reported finding was that TCR beta sequences accurately predicted the HLA-A and HLA-B alleles for most subjects in the first cohort.

The method was the immunoSEQ multiplex PCR assay. For the multiplex PCR, a mixture combining 60 forward primers for TCR Vbeta segments and 13 reverse primers for TCR Jbeta segments was used. The CDR3 region of rearranged TCR beta genes was amplified from genomic DNA with a multiplex PCR assay. Amplified TCR beta libraries were sequenced as 87-base-pair reads on the Illumina HiSeq System. The authors' pipeline ran thus. A later analysis tallied approximately 87 million unique TCR beta chains across the 610 or so repertoires, and about 12 million of those chains were shared by two or more donors. Raw reads were error-corrected and collapsed into unique sequences with a nearest-neighbor algorithm that merged closely related sequences to remove PCR and sequencing errors. Alignment of CDR3 sequences to IMGT reference sequences was used to assign V, D and J gene segments. For a sequence to be retained, a match of at least six nucleotides was required to both a V gene segment and a J gene segment. Rearrangements were called productive when the CDR3 lacked stop codons and stayed in frame with V and J; all others were non-productive. CDR3 was defined according to IMGT convention as the region running from the second conserved V-encoded cysteine to the conserved J-encoded phenylalanine. Sequences without an unambiguous match to a single V gene segment were excluded from the earlier analysis of several hundred of the donors. An earlier analysis of around 600 of the donors classified V segments as functional when productive rearrangements were above 56.7% and as segregating when the standard deviation between donors was above 5%. A statistical classification framework was developed to diagnose cytomegalovirus status using the catalog of TCR beta chain sequences. A later analysis assigned V and J genes by comparing TCR nucleotide sequences with IMGT/GENE-DB human TR gene sequences. In a later analysis, CDR3 sequences and most-parsimonious VDJ recombination scenarios were assigned using the TCRdist pipeline. A later analysis defined each TCR beta chain by its CDR3 amino acid sequence plus V-gene family, and excluded reads lacking a unique V-gene family. To address suspected cross-contamination and a sequencing artifact, a later analysis removed over 500 highly shared, low-generation-probability nucleotide sequences. In a later analysis, a clonal expansion index for each public chain was calculated from normalized within-repertoire ranks of inferred template counts. A later analysis computed generation probabilities with a VDJ recombination model fitted to out-of-frame rearrangements, and checked the results against IGoR. Hypergeometric tests were used in a later analysis to score TCR-TCR, TCR-HLA and TCR-CMV co-occurrence, with a repertoire-size bias correction applied to the TCR pairs. To estimate false discovery rates, a later analysis permuted the HLA or CMV assignments 20 times. A later analysis grouped co-occurring TCRs with DBSCAN, adding TCRdist sequence similarity when clustering within HLA-allele-positive subsets. Co-occurrence clustering excluded repertoires with fewer than 30,000 or more than 120,000 public chains, plus five with anomalous nucleotide sharing. The table comes from immuneACCESS by way of TCRdb, which keeps in-frame sequences with V and J called. Part of the clones is missing from these tables; in studies checked, under half for an unresolved V gene and the rest for unknown reasons. V and J calls and clone size are given by that table; D and trimming were obtained from the DNA. This sample gives approximately 200,000 clones in total; roughly 80% of them show up just once. 6.5% of the sample belongs to the ten largest clones.

The cohort consisted of more than 650 healthy bone marrow donors. At the time of sampling, all cohort members were nominally healthy, though unrecorded immune exposures were likely present. The donor was CMV seropositive and was included in the group of 250 to 300 seropositive cohort members. Every donor gave a peripheral blood sample, and the peripheral blood mononuclear cells from that sample were used for TCR beta sequencing. The Qiagen DNeasy Blood Extraction Kit was used to extract genomic DNA from the blood cell samples. From the cysteine up to the phenylalanine, the CDR3 has a length of 15 residues. The CDR3 DNA has 45 bases and is translated from base 1. The germline V end is reduced by 0 bases and the J end by 2 bases; junction bases left unmatched: 1. CDR1 and CDR2 are drawn from the germline V gene (reference sequence): WNHNN, SYGVQD.

Sequencing was carried out using PBMCs. The chain was built from TRBV10-1 and TRBJ2-3, with TRBD2 identical over 8 junction bases. The receptor comes from a woman between 50 and 59 years old in good health and CMV-seropositive. The DNA sequence reads TGCGCCAGCAGTGAGTCGCGGGGGGTCACAGATACGCAGTATTTT. The encoded protein is CASSESRGVTDTQYF.